This T cell receptor beta chain was profiled in a study of blood T cell repertoires in COVID-19. At the level of the study: From the United States, Italy and Spain came samples of acute and convalescent COVID-19. From T cells, B-cell-depleted T cells, or PBMCs came the material, which was cDNA or gDNA.

Authors' processing steps: How many nucleated cells were present was estimated from reference gene primer amplification. Produced via immunoSEQ multiplex PCR; TCRdb's table is partial and in-frame only. That table gives V, J and clone size, and the DNA gave D and trimming. The sample holds some 200,000 clones, 84% seen once. Germline V gene sequence: CDR1 SGHRS, CDR2 YFSETQ. V shed 1 base and J shed 6 bases, with 13 bases lying between them. The CDR3 has 14 amino acids. The sequenced sample was peripheral blood. V is TRBV5-1 and J is TRBJ2-5; D unclear. The origin of this receptor is a human donor in a cohort sampled during active COVID-19. In DNA form, the CDR3 reads TGCGCCAGCAGCTTGCCAGGTACCCTGAAGACCCAGTACTTC. Translation: CASSLPGTLKTQYF.